This is a list of T cell receptor beta chains from one sample in a study of patients and donors after allogeneic stem cell transplantation. A single record per CDR3 protein comes from TCRdb applying MiXCR to the RT-PCR reads. The sample contains approximately 160,000 distinct CDR3 sequences, approximately 30% of which appear only once. Sequenced material: blood, either unsorted or a sorted T cell fraction (not recorded which). These receptors all stem from a human donor who was either an allogeneic HSCT recipient or a stem cell or donor lymphocyte infusion donor (not recorded which). It is not recorded whose cells these are; they may come from a transplant donor. CDR3s include the opening cysteine and the closing phenylalanine or tryptophan. A D gene is named only where the DNA matches it firmly. Some rows have no size entry. The others give once, few or many, or a class for an expanded clone.

clone size: NA
J gene: TRBJ2-3
D gene: NA
V gene: TRBV2
CDR3 DNA: TGTGCCAGCAGTGATGGTGGTGCGCAGTATTTT
CDR3 protein: CASSDGGAQYF

clone size: few
J gene: TRBJ1-1
D gene: TRBD1
V gene: TRBV20-1
CDR3 DNA: TGCAGTGCTAGAAGACAGGGGTTGAACACTGAAGCTTTCTTT
CDR3 protein: CSARRQGLNTEAFF

clone size: few
J gene: TRBJ2-5
D gene: NA
V gene: TRBV10-3
CDR3 DNA: TGTGCCATCAGTGGCGACTTTGTGTACCAAGAGACCCAGTACTTC
CDR3 protein: CAISGDFVYQETQYF

clone size: NA
J gene: TRBJ2-3
D gene: NA
V gene: TRBV2
CDR3 DNA: TGTGCCAGCAGTGGATTAGAACGGAGGCGCACAGATACGCAGTATTTT
CDR3 protein: CASSGLERRRTDTQYF

clone size: few
J gene: TRBJ1-6
D gene: NA
V gene: TRBV20-1
CDR3 DNA: TGCAGTGCTTCCGGACCGAATAATTCACCCCTCCACTTT
CDR3 protein: CSASGPNNSPLHF

clone size: NA
J gene: TRBJ1-5
D gene: TRBD1
V gene: TRBV6-5
CDR3 DNA: TGTGCCAGCAGTTACGCTATCTCGGACAGGGTCAGCAATCAGCCCCAGCATTTT
CDR3 protein: CASSYAISDRVSNQPQHF

clone size: few
J gene: TRBJ2-7
D gene: NA
V gene: TRBV12-3/TRBV12-4
CDR3 DNA: TGTGCCAGCAGCCCTAACGGGGGCTACGAGCAGTACTTC
CDR3 protein: CASSPNGGYEQYF

clone size: NA
J gene: TRBJ2-5
D gene: NA
V gene: TRBV20-1
CDR3 DNA: TGCAGTGCTAGAATCAACGCAGGGTCCGAGACCCAGTACTTC
CDR3 protein: CSARINAGSETQYF

clone size: NA
J gene: TRBJ1-4
D gene: TRBD1
V gene: TRBV3-1
CDR3 DNA: TGTGCCAGCAGCCAGGAGACAGGGGTCGTTTACGAAAAACTGTTTTTT
CDR3 protein: CASSQETGVVYEKLFF

clone size: NA
J gene: TRBJ2-2
D gene: NA
V gene: TRBV6-6
CDR3 DNA: TGTGCCAGCAGTTACTCGGGGAACACCGGGGAGCTGTTTTTT
CDR3 protein: CASSYSGNTGELFF

clone size: few
J gene: TRBJ1-1
D gene: NA
V gene: TRBV9
CDR3 DNA: TGTGCCAGCAGTATGGCGGGGAACACTGAAGCTTTCTTT
CDR3 protein: CASSMAGNTEAFF

clone size: NA
J gene: TRBJ2-7
D gene: TRBD2
V gene: TRBV7-9
CDR3 DNA: TGTGCCAGCACCCCCGGGGGGGTTCCACCTATGGAGCAGTACTTC
CDR3 protein: CASTPGGVPPMEQYF

clone size: NA
J gene: TRBJ2-3
D gene: TRBD2
V gene: TRBV7-8
CDR3 DNA: TGTGCCAGCAGCCGGGGGGATAGCACAGATACGCAGTATTTT
CDR3 protein: CASSRGDSTDTQYF

clone size: many
J gene: TRBJ1-1
D gene: TRBD1
V gene: TRBV29-1
CDR3 DNA: TGCAGCGCTTTGACAGGGGAATACGGTGAAGCTTTCTTT
CDR3 protein: CSALTGEYGEAFF

clone size: NA
J gene: TRBJ2-7
D gene: NA
V gene: TRBV5-1
CDR3 DNA: TGCGCCAGCGGCTTTGGGGACCTTTCCTACGAGCAGTACTTC
CDR3 protein: CASGFGDLSYEQYF

clone size: NA
J gene: TRBJ1-4
D gene: NA
V gene: TRBV4-3
CDR3 DNA: TGCGCCAGCAGCCATTCTCGGGACACTCTTCTGGATGAAAAACTGTTTTTT
CDR3 protein: CASSHSRDTLLDEKLFF

clone size: NA
J gene: TRBJ2-1
D gene: NA
V gene: TRBV18
CDR3 DNA: TGTGCCAGCTCACTTCTTCTCGGTTCCTACAATGAGCAGTTCTTC
CDR3 protein: CASSLLLGSYNEQFF

clone size: few
J gene: TRBJ2-3
D gene: TRBD2
V gene: TRBV20-1
CDR3 DNA: TGCAGTGCTAGAGCTAGCGGATCAGATACGCAGTATTTT
CDR3 protein: CSARASGSDTQYF

clone size: NA
J gene: TRBJ1-1
D gene: NA
V gene: TRBV3-1
CDR3 DNA: TGTGCCAGCAGCCGCAGGGAAACCACTGAAGCTTTCTTT
CDR3 protein: CASSRRETTEAFF

clone size: few
J gene: TRBJ2-1
D gene: NA
V gene: TRBV20-1
CDR3 DNA: TGCAGTGCTAGAGATCCCTTAGAGAGAGCCTACAATGAGCAGTTCTTC
CDR3 protein: CSARDPLERAYNEQFF

clone size: NA
J gene: TRBJ2-1
D gene: NA
V gene: TRBV20-1
CDR3 DNA: TGCAGTGCTTCCTTGGGGGCGGTTCAGTATGAGCAGTTCTTC
CDR3 protein: CSASLGAVQYEQFF

clone size: few
J gene: TRBJ1-2
D gene: NA
V gene: TRBV5-6
CDR3 DNA: TGTGCCAGCAGCTTGGCCGGGGGGGCCTATGGCTACACCTTC
CDR3 protein: CASSLAGGAYGYTF

clone size: few
J gene: TRBJ1-5
D gene: NA
V gene: TRBV7-7
CDR3 DNA: TGTGCTAGCAGCTTTACCCCATATAGCAATCAGCCCCAGCATTTT
CDR3 protein: CASSFTPYSNQPQHF

clone size: NA
J gene: TRBJ2-1
D gene: NA
V gene: TRBV12-3/TRBV12-4
CDR3 DNA: TGTGCCAGCAGTAACCGACAGCCGTTCTTC
CDR3 protein: CASSNRQPFF

clone size: few
J gene: TRBJ2-1
D gene: NA
V gene: TRBV6-2/TRBV6-3
CDR3 DNA: TGTGCCAGCAGTTCCCCCCGGGACTTTTTCAATGAGCAGTTCTTC
CDR3 protein: CASSSPRDFFNEQFF

clone size: NA
J gene: TRBJ2-7
D gene: TRBD1
V gene: TRBV29-1
CDR3 DNA: TGCAGCGTCCAGAGCTCGACAGGGCCCTACTACGAGCAGTACTTC
CDR3 protein: CSVQSSTGPYYEQYF

clone size: NA
J gene: TRBJ2-1
D gene: TRBD2
V gene: TRBV12-3/TRBV12-4
CDR3 DNA: TGTGCCAGCAGTAGACTAGCGGGCTACAATGAGCAGTTCTTC
CDR3 protein: CASSRLAGYNEQFF

clone size: NA
J gene: TRBJ2-7
D gene: TRBD1
V gene: TRBV20-1
CDR3 DNA: TGCAGTGCGATAACCCAGGACAGGGCCTACGAGCAGTACTTC
CDR3 protein: CSAITQDRAYEQYF

clone size: many
J gene: TRBJ1-1
D gene: NA
V gene: TRBV29-1
CDR3 DNA: TGCAGCGTTGAAGGTCGGATGAACACTGAAGCTTTCTTT
CDR3 protein: CSVEGRMNTEAFF

clone size: few
J gene: TRBJ1-1
D gene: TRBD1
V gene: TRBV6-2/TRBV6-3
CDR3 DNA: TGTGCCAGCAACAAGGGGGCCTTACCCACTGAAGCTTTCTTT
CDR3 protein: CASNKGALPTEAFF

clone size: once
J gene: TRBJ2-5
D gene: TRBD2
V gene: TRBV6-2/TRBV6-3
CDR3 DNA: TGTGCCAGCAGTTTGGGCGGACTAGCGGGACGAGAGACCCAGTACTTC
CDR3 protein: CASSLGGLAGRETQYF

clone size: NA
J gene: TRBJ2-1
D gene: TRBD1
V gene: TRBV6-5
CDR3 DNA: TGTGCCAGCAGGTTCCTAGGGGGCGCCTACAATGAGCAGTTCTTC
CDR3 protein: CASRFLGGAYNEQFF

clone size: NA
J gene: TRBJ1-5
D gene: NA
V gene: TRBV20-1
CDR3 DNA: TGCAGTGCTAGAGGGCTCTGGGGGTCCAATCAGCCCCAGCATTTT
CDR3 protein: CSARGLWGSNQPQHF

clone size: few
J gene: TRBJ2-7
D gene: TRBD1
V gene: TRBV20-1
CDR3 DNA: TGCAGTGCTACGGGGACAGTCCGACTACAGTTC
CDR3 protein: CSATGTVRLQF

clone size: NA
J gene: TRBJ2-2
D gene: NA
V gene: TRBV19
CDR3 DNA: TGTGCCAGTAGTATTCCGGTAGGGGAGCTGTTTTTT
CDR3 protein: CASSIPVGELFF

clone size: once
J gene: TRBJ2-7
D gene: NA
V gene: TRBV5-1
CDR3 DNA: TGCGCCAGCAGCGCCCCGGGTCCTCCCTACGAGCAGTACTTC
CDR3 protein: CASSAPGPPYEQYF

clone size: NA
J gene: TRBJ2-4
D gene: TRBD1
V gene: TRBV6-2/TRBV6-3
CDR3 DNA: TGTGCCAGCAGTAGACCACAGGGGGCCAAAAACATTCAGTACTTC
CDR3 protein: CASSRPQGAKNIQYF

clone size: few
J gene: TRBJ2-7
D gene: NA
V gene: TRBV10-3
CDR3 DNA: TGTGCCATCAGTGGGACCGTACGGGACGAGCAGTACTTC
CDR3 protein: CAISGTVRDEQYF

clone size: few
J gene: TRBJ1-1
D gene: TRBD1
V gene: TRBV11-1
CDR3 DNA: TGTGCCAGCAGCCCGGGACAGGGATCGTACACTGAAGCTTTCTTT
CDR3 protein: CASSPGQGSYTEAFF

clone size: NA
J gene: TRBJ1-6
D gene: NA
V gene: TRBV15
CDR3 DNA: TGTGCCACCAGCAGAGTAGTTAGGGACCTTACGGGAAATTCACCCCTCCACTTT
CDR3 protein: CATSRVVRDLTGNSPLHF

clone size: NA
J gene: TRBJ1-5
D gene: NA
V gene: TRBV15
CDR3 DNA: TGTGCCACCAGCAGACCTCGCCGGGATTTCAATCAGCCCCAGCATTTT
CDR3 protein: CATSRPRRDFNQPQHF

clone size: few
J gene: TRBJ2-7
D gene: NA
V gene: TRBV6-6
CDR3 DNA: TGTGCCAGCAGAGAACAGGGTAGCCTCTACGAGCAGTACTTC
CDR3 protein: CASREQGSLYEQYF

clone size: NA
J gene: TRBJ1-3
D gene: NA
V gene: TRBV21-1
CDR3 DNA: TGTGCCAGCAGCCCGCGTGGGGGACAGGAACTTTACTCTGGAAACACCATATATTTT
CDR3 protein: CASSPRGGQELYSGNTIYF

clone size: NA
J gene: TRBJ2-1
D gene: NA
V gene: TRBV27
CDR3 DNA: TGTGCCAGCAGCCTCCCCGGGACTCTCAGCTCCTACAATGAGCAGTTCTTC
CDR3 protein: CASSLPGTLSSYNEQFF

clone size: NA
J gene: TRBJ2-7
D gene: TRBD1
V gene: TRBV6-2/TRBV6-3
CDR3 DNA: TGTGCCAGCAGACCTACCGGGACAGGCGACTCCTACGAGCAGTACTTC
CDR3 protein: CASRPTGTGDSYEQYF

clone size: NA
J gene: TRBJ1-6
D gene: TRBD1
V gene: TRBV5-1
CDR3 DNA: TGCGCCAGCAGCTCCGTCCTCGGGACAGGACTAAATTCACCCCTCCACTTT
CDR3 protein: CASSSVLGTGLNSPLHF

clone size: few
J gene: TRBJ2-1
D gene: TRBD1
V gene: TRBV10-3
CDR3 DNA: TGTGCCATCAGTGTAAGGGGACAGGGGGCCAATGAGCAGTTCTTC
CDR3 protein: CAISVRGQGANEQFF

clone size: once
J gene: TRBJ2-5
D gene: NA
V gene: TRBV29-1
CDR3 DNA: TGCAGCGTCGCAGGGGGGGGTCGATCAGAGACCCAGTACTTC
CDR3 protein: CSVAGGGRSETQYF

clone size: NA
J gene: TRBJ2-3
D gene: NA
V gene: TRBV4-3
CDR3 DNA: TGCGCCAGCAGCCAAGGAGTACTAGACTTCACAGATACGCAGTATTTT
CDR3 protein: CASSQGVLDFTDTQYF

clone size: NA
J gene: TRBJ2-1
D gene: NA
V gene: TRBV7-2
CDR3 DNA: TGTGCCAGCAGCTTAGCAGGAGGTTGGAATGAGCAGTTCTTC
CDR3 protein: CASSLAGGWNEQFF

clone size: NA
J gene: TRBJ2-7
D gene: TRBD1
V gene: TRBV6-5
CDR3 DNA: TGTGCCAGCAGTTACTCAACAGGGGACTCCTACGAGCAGTACTTC
CDR3 protein: CASSYSTGDSYEQYF

clone size: NA
J gene: TRBJ2-7
D gene: NA
V gene: TRBV29-1
CDR3 DNA: TGCAGCGTTGAAGATGGACTATTAAGCGGCGAGCAGTACTTC
CDR3 protein: CSVEDGLLSGEQYF

clone size: NA
J gene: TRBJ2-7
D gene: NA
V gene: TRBV28
CDR3 DNA: TGTGCCAGCAGTGCCTGGGGGAAGCAGTACTTC
CDR3 protein: CASSAWGKQYF

clone size: few
J gene: TRBJ1-3
D gene: NA
V gene: TRBV4-3
CDR3 DNA: TGCGCCAGCAGCCAAATTGGAAACACCATATATTTT
CDR3 protein: CASSQIGNTIYF

clone size: NA
J gene: TRBJ2-7
D gene: TRBD1
V gene: TRBV7-9
CDR3 DNA: TGTGCCAGCAGCGACCGGGACAGGCCCTACGAGCAGTACTTC
CDR3 protein: CASSDRDRPYEQYF

clone size: NA
J gene: TRBJ1-5
D gene: NA
V gene: TRBV6-5
CDR3 DNA: TGTGCCAGCAGCGCCATAGGGGGTCAGCCCCAGCATTTT
CDR3 protein: CASSAIGGQPQHF

clone size: NA
J gene: TRBJ2-2
D gene: NA
V gene: TRBV12-3/TRBV12-4
CDR3 DNA: TGTGCCAGCAGGCCACAGGGTCGGAACACCGGGGAGCTGTTTTTT
CDR3 protein: CASRPQGRNTGELFF